This T cell receptor beta chain was retrieved from a study of T cell changes during pregnancy in multiple sclerosis. Repertoires were generated with immunoSEQ multiplex PCR, while TCRdb's copy carries only in-frame clones and drops some. The sample lists around 69,000 clones; 90% to 95% were seen once. J was trimmed by 1 base and V by 0 bases; bases with no gene match: 7. CDR1 is LGHNA and CDR2 is YSLEER in the germline V gene. The CDR3 loop spans 18 amino acids. The V and J genes are TRBV4-3 and TRBJ1-4, with 8 bases aligning to TRBD1. The sequencing used peripheral blood, collected in the second trimester of pregnancy. The origin of this receptor is a female donor in good health, enrolled as a control in a pregnancy study. The CDR3 nucleotides read TGCGCCAGCAGCCAAGATTGGACAGGGTTCGGAACTAATGAAAAACTGTTTTTT. Amino acid sequence: CASSQDWTGFGTNEKLFF.